Below are 9 T cell receptor beta chains sequenced from a single sample in a study of identical twins. TCRdb redid the calling of the 5' RACE reads with MiXCR, one entry per CDR3 protein. The sample includes 400,000 to 550,000 distinct CDR3 sequences, 20% to 25% seen only once; the top ten take 2.9%. This sample was also put to use in a study of T cells expressing NK-cell markers.

Sequencing was done on a sample of CD4+ T cells sorted from blood. These receptors came from a young woman in good health.

In this sample, this clonotype turned up many times. J is TRBJ2-1 and V is TRBV7-9, with D unclear. Trimming took 3 bases from V and 0 from J, leaving 9 bases between them. CDR3 length: 15 residues. Germline loops: CDR1 SEHNR, CDR2 FQNEAQ (reference sequence). CDR3 DNA sequence: TGTGCCAGCAGCTTCGGCGTAACCTCCTACAATGAGCAGTTCTTC. Translated, it gives CASSFGVTSYNEQFF.

V usage is TRBV12-3 or TRBV12-4 and J usage is TRBJ2-1; D possibly corresponds to TRBD2 (6 bases). V was shortened by 4 bases and J by 6 bases, with 16 bases between the two germline ends. The CDR3 sequence is 15 residues long. In DNA, the CDR3 is TGTGCCAGCAGTTCGAGGCGGGACCTACCCAATGAGCAGTTCTTC. Translated, it gives CASSSRRDLPNEQFF.

The rearrangement joins TRBV15 to TRBJ2-7, with 10 bases aligning to TRBD1. CDR1 is LNHNV and CDR2 is YYDKDF in the germline V gene (reference sequence). The CDR3 has 15 amino acids. Unmatched junction bases numbered 5, after V lost 5 bases and J lost 1 base. The CDR3 sequence is CATSARDRGSYEQYF. DNA for the CDR3: TGTGCCACCAGCGCCCGGGACAGGGGATCCTACGAGCAGTACTTC.

The rearrangement links TRBV5-6 to TRBJ2-3; no clear D gene. The V end lost 5 bases, the J end lost 0 bases, and 13 bases lay between the germline ends. Germline V CDR1 and CDR2: SGHDT, YYEEEE. The CDR3 has 15 residues. CDR3 amino acids: CASRVVPPSTDTQYF. The CDR3 DNA sequence: TGTGCCAGCAGGGTCGTCCCCCCTAGCACAGATACGCAGTATTTT.

This clonotype was seen ten or more times. The chain couples TRBV5-1 to TRBJ2-5, with D tentatively TRBD1 (6 bases). There are 13 residues in the CDR3. V lost 3 bases and J 3 bases, leaving 9 bases between the germline ends. Germline V lookup: CDR1 SGHRS, CDR2 YFSETQ. CDR3: CASSSTGEETQYF. CDR3 coding DNA: TGCGCCAGCAGCTCGACAGGAGAAGAGACCCAGTACTTC.

The rearrangement joins TRBV12-3 or TRBV12-4 to TRBJ2-3; 8 nucleotides agree with TRBD1. The CDR3 consists of 13 residues. V was clipped by 5 bases and J by 4 bases; unmatched bases: 2. The CDR3 region has the DNA TGTGCCAGCAGTGTACAGGGGGCAGATACGCAGTATTTT. Its protein product is CASSVQGADTQYF.

The V gene is TRBV5-1, the J gene TRBJ2-7; D uncertain. This CDR3 contains 15 residues. Trimming removed 2 bases at V and 1 base at J, with 13 bases between. Looked up from germline, CDR1 is SGHRS and CDR2 is YFSETQ. The CDR3 DNA follows: TGCGCCAGCAGCTTAAGCGCCACCCTATCCTACGAGCAGTACTTC. Protein product: CASSLSATLSYEQYF.

The rearrangement links TRBV25-1 to TRBJ1-1; tentatively, D is TRBD1 (5 bases). Trimming pared 8 bases from V and 0 bases from J, leaving 10 bases between. Germline CDR1 is MGHDK and CDR2 is SYGVNS. This CDR3 region has 13 residues. The DNA for the CDR3 is TGTGCCAGCCAACAGGACTTGAACACTGAAGCTTTCTTT. It is translated as CASQQDLNTEAFF. The full variable domain, completed using reference TRBV25-1 and TRBJ1-1, is EADIYQTPRYLVIGTGKKITLECSQTMGHDKMYWYQQDPGMELHLIHYSYGVNSTEKGDLSSESTVSRIRTEHFPLTLESARPSHTSQYLCASQQDLNTEAFFGQGTRLTVV.

This chain joins TRBV7-2 and TRBJ2-3, with unresolved D. V was shortened by 3 bases and J by 6 bases, with 10 bases between the two germline ends. The CDR3 length is 13 residues. Per the germline V gene, CDR1 is SGHTA and CDR2 is FQGNSA. This CDR3 reads CASSFTVRDTQYF. CDR3 nucleotide sequence: TGTGCCAGCAGCTTCACCGTAAGGGATACGCAGTATTTT. The full variable domain, rest sourced from reference TRBV7-2 and TRBJ2-3, is GAGVSQSPSNKVTEKGKDVELRCDPISGHTALYWYRQSLGQGLEFLIYFQGNSAPDKSGLPSDRFSAERTGGSVSTLTIQRTQQEDSAVYLCASSFTVRDTQYFGPGTRLTVL.